This TCR beta chain was observed in a study of T cell repertoires in cytomegalovirus infection. Study background: Both CMV infection and a matching HLA type were indicated by public TCR beta signatures. Study outcomes and limitations: In two of eight donors, the top clonotype was HLA-C-restricted CMV-specific.

Between the trimmed V and J ends, which lost 8 bases and 0 bases, there was a span of 20 bases. CDR3 length: 16 amino acids. The germline V gene has CDR1 SEHNR and CDR2 FQNEAQ (reference sequence). Each CDR3 protein is one row after TCRdb ran MiXCR on the reads. The data contain roughly 180,000 distinct CDR3 sequences, roughly 20% of them singletons. About this clonotype: The antigen is not known.

The gene calls are TRBV7-9 and TRBJ2-7; D is perhaps TRBD1 (6 bases). Sequencing was performed on CD8+ T cells from cultured PBMCs, taken from culture after CMV antigen stimulation. The source is a human donor in good health (CMV status not recorded). Some clones in this sample may be carry-over from other donors' samples. CDR3 sequence (DNA): TGTGCCAGCGCTTCACCGACAGGTCGCGGCTCCTACGAGCAGTACTTC. Its protein product is CASASPTGRGSYEQYF.